This is a list of T cell receptor beta chains from one sample in a study of human T cells and chemical hapten exposure. In TCRdb, the RACE reads were re-called with MiXCR into one record per CDR3 protein. The sample records more than 90,000 distinct CDR3 sequences, about an eighth being singletons. The sample consisted of whole blood, taken in connection with sensitization to the hapten diphenylcyclopropenone (DPC). Receptors originate from a woman between 40 and 50 years old with alopecia areata. Some clones in this sample may be carry-over from other donors' samples. CDR3s include the opening cysteine and the closing phenylalanine or tryptophan. D genes are given only for firm matches. Not all rows give a size; the values are once, few, many and, for expanded clones, a class.

J gene,V gene,D gene,clone size,CDR3 DNA,CDR3 protein
TRBJ2-5,TRBV20-1,.,few,TGCAGTGCTAGAGATCTTCGGCGGGAAACCATGGAGGCCCAGTACTTC,CSARDLRRETMEAQYF
TRBJ1-1,TRBV7-2,.,.,TGTGCCAGCAGCTTTCTTCGGACCGAAAACACTGAAGCTTTCTTT,CASSFLRTENTEAFF
TRBJ2-6,TRBV6-2/TRBV6-3,.,.,TGTGCCAGCAGTTATGAAGGACGCCTCTCTGGGGCCAACGTCCTGACTTTC,CASSYEGRLSGANVLTF
TRBJ1-1,TRBV6-2/TRBV6-3,TRBD1,many,TGTGCCAGCAGTTACTCAACAGGGGCCACTGAAGCTTTCTTT,CASSYSTGATEAFF
TRBJ2-3,TRBV28,.,many,TGTGCCAGCACTACGGGACCTCAGGGTACGCAGTATTTT,CASTTGPQGTQYF
TRBJ2-5,TRBV18,.,many,TGTGCCAGCTCACGCCGGGACGGCCAAGAGACCCAGTACTTC,CASSRRDGQETQYF
TRBJ2-6,TRBV5-5,TRBD1,few,TGTGCCAGCAGCCCCCCAGGGGGCGCAGGGGCCAACGTCCTGACTTTC,CASSPPGGAGANVLTF
TRBJ1-1,TRBV15,TRBD1,many,TGTGCCACCAGCAGAGATCCGACAGGGGTTTCCTTTTTCTTT,CATSRDPTGVSFFF
TRBJ1-4,TRBV7-8,TRBD1,many,TGTGCCAGCAGCTGGACAGGGTCACAGCCTTTTGCAACTAATGAAAAACTGTTTTTT,CASSWTGSQPFATNEKLFF
TRBJ2-3,TRBV2,.,many,TGTGCCAGCACTTCCGAGTGGGGCGCAACCAGCACAGATACGCAGTATTTT,CASTSEWGATSTDTQYF
TRBJ2-3,TRBV12-3/TRBV12-4,.,many,TGTGCCAGCAGTTTGGGGGGGGGCCCCCCAGATACGCAGTATTTT,CASSLGGGPPDTQYF
TRBJ2-1,TRBV4-3,.,.,TGCGCCAGCGGGACCGGGACCTCCAAGGGTGAGCAGTTCTTC,CASGTGTSKGEQFF
TRBJ2-3,TRBV7-6,.,many,TGTGCCAGCAGCCGCGGGGGCACCACAGATACGCAGTATTTT,CASSRGGTTDTQYF
TRBJ1-3,TRBV12-3/TRBV12-4,.,few,TGTGCCAGCAGTTTAATTGGCGGAATCGGCTCTGGAAACACCATATATTTT,CASSLIGGIGSGNTIYF
TRBJ1-4,TRBV5-1,.,few,TGCGCCAGCAGCCCTGGTAGGGGAAGGGAAAAACTGTTTTTT,CASSPGRGREKLFF
TRBJ2-2,TRBV10-3,TRBD1,few,TGTGCCACCGCCGGGACAGGGGGCTCGGACACCGGGGAGCTGTTTTTT,CATAGTGGSDTGELFF
TRBJ2-7,TRBV5-1,.,many,TGCGCCAGCAGCCTCCCGGAGCGGAGCTCCTACGAGCAGTACTTC,CASSLPERSSYEQYF
TRBJ2-1,TRBV11-2,.,.,TGTGCCAGCAGCTTAAGGGGTTTACGGGAGCAGTTCTTC,CASSLRGLREQFF
TRBJ1-2,TRBV12-3/TRBV12-4,.,.,TGTGCCAGCAGCCTGGAGTTCAACTATGGCTACACCTTC,CASSLEFNYGYTF
TRBJ1-2,TRBV15,.,.,TGTGCCACCAGCCCAAGCGGTGGAGATGGCTACACCTTC,CATSPSGGDGYTF
TRBJ1-1,TRBV5-6,.,many,TGTGCCAGCAGCTTGGGCACAGGGCGGGTAGCTTTCTTT,CASSLGTGRVAFF
TRBJ2-5,TRBV7-8,.,.,TGTGCCAGCAGTCCTACTTTGGGGAGGGAGACCCAGTACTTC,CASSPTLGRETQYF
TRBJ1-5,TRBV20-1,.,few,TGCAGTGCTCGGGACTCGAGAGGCAATCAGCCCCAGCATTTT,CSARDSRGNQPQHF
TRBJ2-3,TRBV4-1,.,.,TGCGCCAGCAGCCAGCCCCCAGGGGCAGATACGCAGTATTTT,CASSQPPGADTQYF
TRBJ2-1,TRBV20-1,TRBD2,.,TGCAGTGCTAGAGGGACTAGCGGGAGGGATGAGCAGTTCTTC,CSARGTSGRDEQFF
TRBJ2-5,TRBV9,TRBD2,few,TGTGCCAGCAGCGTAGCCGTAAGCGGGGGTGAAGAGACCCAGTACTTC,CASSVAVSGGEETQYF
TRBJ2-1,TRBV7-2,.,few,TGTGCCAGCAGCCCAATGCCCGGTTCCTACAATGAGCAGTTCTTC,CASSPMPGSYNEQFF
TRBJ2-5,TRBV5-5,.,.,TGTGCCAGCAGCTTCGGGTGGGGGAGGTCACTACAAGAGACCCAGTACTTC,CASSFGWGRSLQETQYF
TRBJ1-1,TRBV5-5,.,many,TGTGCCAGCAGCCCGGCGGGGAATGAAGCTTTCTTT,CASSPAGNEAFF
TRBJ2-1,TRBV28,TRBD1,many,TGTGCCAGCAGTCCCGGGACAGGGGGCTTATGGGGCTACAATGAGCAGTTCTTC,CASSPGTGGLWGYNEQFF
TRBJ2-6,TRBV11-2,.,.,TGTGCCAGCAGCTCAGACATGTCCAGGGCCAACGTCCTGACTTTC,CASSSDMSRANVLTF
TRBJ2-7,TRBV7-2,TRBD1,.,TGTGCCAGCAGCCGGGACAGGATCTCCTACGAGCAGTACTTC,CASSRDRISYEQYF
TRBJ2-7,TRBV27,.,many,TGTGCCAGCAGTTCGGCCGGGAGTATCGAGCAGTACTTC,CASSSAGSIEQYF
TRBJ1-5,TRBV30,.,few,TGTGCCTGGAGTGTATGGGGAAGCAATCAGCCCCAGCATTTT,CAWSVWGSNQPQHF
TRBJ1-5,TRBV6-2/TRBV6-3,.,.,TGTGCCAGCAGTTACTTGAGGGGACATCAGCCCCAGCATTTT,CASSYLRGHQPQHF
TRBJ1-1,TRBV12-3/TRBV12-4,.,few,TGTGCCAGCACCCCGTTTGGCGAGATGAACACTGAAGCTTTCTTT,CASTPFGEMNTEAFF
TRBJ1-2,TRBV20-1,.,many,TGCAGTGCTAGCGTGGGTATTTATGGCTACACCTTC,CSASVGIYGYTF
TRBJ1-2,TRBV20-1,.,few,TGCAGTGCTCGAGAGTCTGGAGGAGGAGGCTACACCTTC,CSARESGGGGYTF
TRBJ1-3,TRBV29-1,TRBD1,many,TGCAGCGTTGACCTCGGGACAGGGGGCGGAAACACCATATATTTT,CSVDLGTGGGNTIYF
TRBJ1-5,TRBV7-3,.,.,TGTGCCAGCAGCTTAGGGGCCACTGATCAGCCCCAGCATTTT,CASSLGATDQPQHF
TRBJ1-6,TRBV11-2,TRBD1,.,TGTGCCAGCAGCCCCAACAGGGGAAGAAGATCACCCCTCCACTTT,CASSPNRGRRSPLHF
TRBJ1-1,TRBV28,TRBD1,many,TGTGCCAGCAGCCCCCCAGGGACAGTCACTGAAGCTTTCTTT,CASSPPGTVTEAFF
TRBJ1-1,TRBV30,.,.,TGTGCCCGTAAATTGGGCACTGAAGCTTTCTTT,CARKLGTEAFF
TRBJ2-3,TRBV7-9,.,few,TGTGCCAGCAGCCCCACTATTCTAGCAGATACGCAGTATTTT,CASSPTILADTQYF
TRBJ1-2,TRBV27,.,many,TGTGCCAGCAGTTTTTTCCCCCGGGGATCCAACTATGGCTACACCTTC,CASSFFPRGSNYGYTF
TRBJ1-5,TRBV7-9,.,many,TGTGCCAGCAGCTTAGTCGATGGGGGCCAGCCCCAGCATTTT,CASSLVDGGQPQHF
TRBJ2-4,TRBV18,.,many,TGTGCCAGCTCACCCTCAGGGACGATGAACATTCAGTACTTC,CASSPSGTMNIQYF
TRBJ1-2,TRBV10-3,.,many,TGTGCCATCAGTGAGTCCGTCCAGATCTATGGCTACACCTTC,CAISESVQIYGYTF
TRBJ2-3,TRBV20-1,.,many,TGCAGTGCTAGAGTCGTAACGGGAGAGCTCACAGATACGCAGTATTTT,CSARVVTGELTDTQYF
TRBJ1-1,TRBV9,.,many,TGTGCCAGCAGCGTTGACAGGAGGACTGAAGCTTTCTTT,CASSVDRRTEAFF
TRBJ2-7,TRBV7-9,.,few,TGTGCCAGCAGCGGACCGGGGAGGCGGAACCCCTACGAGCAGTACTTC,CASSGPGRRNPYEQYF
TRBJ1-3,TRBV7-2,.,many,TGTGCCAGCAGCTTTGCCAGAAATACTGGAAACACCATATATTTT,CASSFARNTGNTIYF
TRBJ1-5,TRBV27,.,many,TGTGCCAGCAGTTTGAAGGGTAGAGATCAGCCCCAGCATTTT,CASSLKGRDQPQHF
TRBJ1-5,TRBV18,.,.,TGTGCCAGCTCACCACCTCAGCCCCAGCATTTT,CASSPPQPQHF